The clone carrying this T cell receptor (beta chain) has at least ten counts. This sample stems from a study of regulatory T cells in long-lasting Graves disease. Time point indicated: newly diagnosed GD, antithyroid drugs for less than 3 months. Following extraction of RNA from PBMCs, that RNA was used to make the TCR library. With iRepertoire HTBI primers and Arm-PCR of CDR3 regions, TCR beta libraries were built. TCRdb fed the multiplex PCR reads into MiXCR, producing one record per CDR3 protein. The repertoire holds about 200,000 distinct CDR3 sequences, with about 18% as singletons. CDR3 length: 13 amino acids. Trimming at V came to 4 bases and at J to 6 bases, leaving 6 bases not matched to a gene. Germline CDR1 is SGDLS and CDR2 is YYNGEE.

The receptor comes from a female donor with Graves disease. The sequencing used peripheral blood mononuclear cells (PBMCs), collected at new diagnosis, from a patient treated with antithyroid drugs. This chain connects TRBV9 to TRBJ2-7; 8 bases line up with TRBD2. CDR3 nucleotide sequence: TGTGCCAGCAGCCCTCGGGCGGGGGGCGAGCAGTACTTC. This gives the protein CASSPRAGGEQYF.